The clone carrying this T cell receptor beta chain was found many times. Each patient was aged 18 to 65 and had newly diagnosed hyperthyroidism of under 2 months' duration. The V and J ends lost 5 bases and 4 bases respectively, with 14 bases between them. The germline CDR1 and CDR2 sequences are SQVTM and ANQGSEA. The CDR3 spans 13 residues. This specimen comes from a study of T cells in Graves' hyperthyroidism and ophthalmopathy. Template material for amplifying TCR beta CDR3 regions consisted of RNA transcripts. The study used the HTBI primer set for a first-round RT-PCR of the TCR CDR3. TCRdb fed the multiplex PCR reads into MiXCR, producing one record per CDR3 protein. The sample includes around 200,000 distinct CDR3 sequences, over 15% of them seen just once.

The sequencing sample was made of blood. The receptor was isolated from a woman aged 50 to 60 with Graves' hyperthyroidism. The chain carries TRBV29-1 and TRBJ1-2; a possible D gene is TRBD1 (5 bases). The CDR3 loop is CSVSGGMAYGYTF. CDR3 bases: TGCAGCGTTTCTGGGGGGATGGCCTATGGCTACACCTTC.